This TCR beta chain was identified in a study of post-analysis software for immune sequencing data (dated by TCRdb to about 2015). Turning to the overall study: Disease courses on record covered relapsing-remitting, secondary progressive and progressive-relapsing multiple sclerosis, though some patients had no subtype annotation. Patient repertoires were compared against roughly 11 previously published healthy control repertoires from donors aged roughly 6 to 28 years. A subset of samples was prepared in parallel using single-end sample barcoding, then pooled and co-amplified after Illumina adapter ligation.

Here is what the overall study found, with its caveats: The control group was slightly older than the multiple sclerosis patient group. Direct clustering with F measure showed strong co-clustering of samples prepared in the same batch, prompting a batch-effect correction. Significantly lower normalized Chao1 diversity was found in multiple sclerosis patients than in controls, suggesting substantial peripheral T-cell clonal expansion.

In regard to this clonotype: Its antigen is currently not known. No qualities accompany the bases; no much larger clone lies one base away.

To demonstrate the VDJtools post-analysis software, TCR beta repertoires were profiled from the peripheral blood of 10 to 15 young patients with multiple sclerosis. The multiple sclerosis patients were children and adolescents between about 6 and 15 years of age. Library construction relied on PCR. Sequencing was performed on an Illumina HiSeq 2500. Unique molecular identifiers were incorporated into TCR beta cDNA libraries to reduce PCR and sequencing biases. Some 500,000 cDNA molecules were obtained per 1 to 10 million input T cells, so each molecule approximated one T cell. The patient libraries were prepared and sequenced using the same protocol as the earlier healthy control dataset. Within a given batch, samples were prepared together, multiplexed and sequenced on the same HiSeq lane. On the study's bioinformatics: MIGEC was used to process the raw barcoded reads, and molecular identifier groups with only a single read were discarded before consensus assembly and CDR3 extraction. Clonotype tables were post-analysed with VDJtools, normalizing diversity by down-sampling all datasets to the smallest sample size. To correct batch-related cross-sample contamination, repertoire overlap clustering matched CDR3 amino acid sequences but not nucleotide sequences. The public reads were reprocessed in TCRdb via fastp at Q25 and MiXCR, keeping in-frame beta chains. Duplicate CDR3 protein sequences are folded into a single record with the most common DNA and genes. TCRdb's processing, not the study's, gives the V and J calls here. In this sample the table shows about 150,000 distinct CDR3 sequences, around 30% of which occur a single time. Approximately 1.5% of the sample lies in the top ten.

The sequencing sample was made of blood. The receptor's source is a girl aged 5 to 17 with multiple sclerosis.

The DNA reads as follows: TGCAGTGCTAGTGAGGGTAGGGGGAATTCACCCCTCCACTTT. This is translated as CSASEGRGNSPLHF. This sequence uses TRBV20-1 and TRBJ1-6, and the D gene may be TRBD1, 6 bases matching. Taken from cysteine to phenylalanine, the CDR3 has 14 residues. The only DNA kept is the CDR3, 42 bases in frame from the first base. V and J lose 3 bases and 7 bases, and a span of 13 bases separates them. CDR1 DFQATT and CDR2 SNEGSKA are derived from the germline V gene (reference sequence).